The next 32 T cell receptor beta chains were all read from a single sample in a study of cytomegalovirus exposure and HLA in healthy donors. TCRdb's copy holds only in-frame clones and misses some; the assay was immunoSEQ multiplex PCR. The sample contains some 60,000 clones, 90% to 97% of which appear only once. The sample consisted of PBMCs. The receptors were sampled from a young man in good health and CMV-seronegative.

The CDR3 protein is CASSWRGLAGGPVFGETQYF. Here the CDR3 DNA reads TGCGCCAGCAGCTGGAGGGGACTAGCGGGAGGGCCGGTGTTTGGAGAGACCCAGTACTTC. The chain recombines TRBV5-1 with TRBJ2-5; 16 positions agree with TRBD2. J gave up 4 bases and V 3 bases, and 15 bases lay outside the gene matches. Germline lookup yields CDR1 SGHRS and CDR2 YFSETQ. This CDR3 spans 20 amino acids.

The rearrangement uses TRBV6-1 and TRBJ2-1; D is perhaps TRBD2 (5 bases). The CDR3 consists of 18 residues. Germline-derived CDR1 and CDR2 are MNHNS and SASEGT. V was clipped by 3 bases and J by 4 bases, with 22 bases between them. CDR3 bases: TGTGCCAGCAGTGAGAGGTCAGAGCGGAGAGGGATTTACAATGAGCAGTTCTTC. Translating gives CASSERSERRGIYNEQFF.

The CDR3 DNA is TGTGCCAGCAGAGAAACCTCAGGGATCACAGATACGCAGTATTTT. Encoded protein: CASRETSGITDTQYF. The rearrangement links TRBV2 to TRBJ2-3, with TRBD1 as a possible D gene (5 bases). CDR3 length: 15 residues. Germline V gene data show CDR1 as SNHLY and CDR2 as FYNNEI. V lost 6 bases and J 2 bases, leaving 15 bases between the germline ends. The full variable domain, with the rest looked up from reference TRBV2 and TRBJ2-3, is EPEVTQTPSHQVTQMGQEVILRCVPISNHLYFYWYRQILGQKVEFLVSFYNNEISEKSEIFDDQFSVERPDGSNFTLKIRSTKLEDSAMYFCASRETSGITDTQYFGPGTRLTVL.

The DNA of the CDR3 is TGTGCCTGGAACCGGGACAGGGCTACCGGGGAGCTGTTTTTT. Translation gives CAWNRDRATGELFF. The J gene is TRBJ2-2, the V gene TRBV30; 9 positions agree with TRBD1. CDR3 size: 14 residues. The V segment lost 4 bases and the J segment 5 bases; nucleotides outside the gene matches: 5. From germline, CDR1 is GTSNPN and CDR2 SVGIG (reference sequence).

V usage is TRBV4-3 and J usage is TRBJ2-5, with 10 bases matching TRBD1. The CDR3 consists of 19 residues. Germline V gene lookup returns CDR1 LGHNA and CDR2 YSLEER. V gave up 0 bases and J gave up 3 bases; unmatched junction bases: 13. CDR3 nucleotide sequence: TGCGCCAGCAGCCAAGATGGTCTGGCGGGGACAGGGGCCGAAGAGACCCAGTACTTC. It encodes CASSQDGLAGTGAEETQYF.

This clone was seen once. A junction boundary mismatches the germline segment, possibly from a read error. The same CDR3 also results from other DNA sequences found in this sample. This chain joins TRBV5-1 and TRBJ1-1, with a possible D match to TRBD1 (5 bases). The CDR3 extends over 14 amino acids. Per germline, CDR1 SGHRS and CDR2 YFSETQ. As DNA, the CDR3 is TGCGCCAGCAGCTTGGCCGGGGGATTTGCTGAGGCTTTCTTT. This sequence encodes CASSLAGGFAEAFF.

The chain combines TRBV11-2 with TRBJ2-1; 12 bases are a match to TRBD2. There are 17 residues in the CDR3. V lost 5 bases, J lost 4 bases, and 9 bases stayed unmatched. Germline CDR1 is SGHAT and CDR2 is FQNNGV. The CDR3 spells CASSARLAGAPYNEQFF. CDR3 DNA sequence: TGTGCCAGCAGCGCCCGACTAGCGGGAGCACCTTACAATGAGCAGTTCTTC.

This clone has only one observation. V is TRBV5-3 and J is TRBJ2-5; a possible D gene is TRBD1 (5 bases). TRBV5-3 is an ORF, with its function uncertain. Trimming cost V 0 bases and J 5 bases, with 23 bases left between them. The CDR3 length is 18 residues. This CDR3 reads CARSLATNPFPGIETQYF. CDR3 DNA: TGTGCCAGAAGCTTGGCGACAAACCCTTTCCCAGGGATCGAGACCCAGTACTTC.

The rearrangement uses TRBV28 and TRBJ2-1; 7 bases line up with TRBD2. CDR1 is MDHEN and CDR2 is SYDVKM in the germline V gene. This CDR3 has 11 residues. J lost 8 bases, V lost 5 bases, and 0 bases had no gene match. The CDR3 DNA follows: TGTGCCAGCAGTGGGAGGGATGAGCAGTTCTTC. Translating it yields CASSGRDEQFF.

In this sample, this clone turned up once. This chain joins TRBV2 and TRBJ1-4; perhaps TRBD1 as D (5 bases). Trimming stripped 5 bases from V and 3 bases from J, with 13 bases between. The CDR3 covers 15 residues. The germline V gene encodes CDR1 SNHLY and CDR2 FYNNEI. For the CDR3, the DNA is TGTGCCAGCAGTCCTCAGGGTACGGCTAATGAAAAACTGTTTTTT. Translating gives CASSPQGTANEKLFF.

V is TRBV7-9 and J is TRBJ2-2, with 16 nucleotides matching TRBD2. This CDR3 has 17 residues. Germline V gives CDR1 SEHNR, CDR2 FQNEAQ (reference sequence). J gave up 4 bases and V 6 bases, and 5 bases lay outside the gene matches. CDR3 DNA sequence: TGTGCCAGCAGGTCGGGACTAGCGGGAGGGACCACCGGGGAGCTGTTTTTT. Protein product: CASRSGLAGGTTGELFF.

This chain joins TRBV5-1 and TRBJ2-1; D is possibly TRBD2 (5 bases). V lost 2 bases, J lost 4 bases, and 13 bases lay in between. CDR1 and CDR2 from the germline V gene are SGHRS and YFSETQ. The CDR3 length is 15 residues. The DNA of the CDR3 is TGCGCCAGCAGCTTCCAGCGGAGCCCATACAATGAGCAGTTCTTC. This sequence encodes CASSFQRSPYNEQFF. The full variable domain, rest sourced from reference TRBV5-1 and TRBJ2-1, is KAGVTQTPRYLIKTRGQQVTLSCSPISGHRSVSWYQQTPGQGLQFLFEYFSETQRNKGNFPGRFSGRQFSNSRSEMNVSTLELGDSALYLCASSFQRSPYNEQFFGPGTRLTVL.

V gene TRBV4-1 combines with J gene TRBJ1-5, with TRBD1 matching 9 bases. Trimming removed 3 bases from V and 5 bases from J; junction bases left unmatched: 2. The CDR3 runs 14 residues. Germline-derived CDR1 and CDR2 are MGHRA and YSYEKL. The CDR3 is CASSHRQGDQPQHF. CDR3 in DNA: TGCGCCAGCAGCCACCGACAGGGGGATCAGCCCCAGCATTTT.

The chain joins TRBV5-1 to TRBJ2-3; 11 bases line up with TRBD2. The ends lost 1 base at V and 3 bases at J; junction bases unmatched: 19. The CDR3 totals 21 residues. Germline CDR1 and CDR2: SGHRS and YFSETQ. The CDR3 spells CASSLPMLSVGTSGPTDTQYF. DNA for the CDR3: TGCGCCAGCAGCTTGCCCATGCTTTCAGTCGGGACTAGCGGACCAACAGATACGCAGTATTTT.

The rearrangement links TRBV7-2 to TRBJ2-2, with a weak D call TRBD1 (6 bases). The V and J ends lost 5 bases and 1 base respectively, with 11 bases between them. Germline CDR1 is SGHTA and CDR2 is FQGNSA. CDR3 length equals 15 residues. Written as DNA, the CDR3 is TGTGCCAGCAGCGTCCGGGACAAGAACACCGGGGAGCTGTTTTTT. This gives the protein CASSVRDKNTGELFF. The whole variable domain, filled in from reference TRBV7-2 and TRBJ2-2, reads GAGVSQSPSNKVTEKGKDVELRCDPISGHTALYWYRQSLGQGLEFLIYFQGNSAPDKSGLPSDRFSAERTGGSVSTLTIQRTQQEDSAVYLCASSVRDKNTGELFFGEGSRLTVL.

The chain has TRBV5-4 and TRBJ2-7, with 8 nucleotides matching TRBD2. The CDR3 is 16 amino acids. The J segment lost 1 base and the V segment lost 2 bases, leaving 8 bases of the junction unmatched. CDR1 and CDR2 from the germline V gene are SGHNT and YYREEE (reference sequence). The CDR3 loop is CASSFGILAESYEQYF. As DNA, the CDR3 is TGTGCCAGCAGCTTCGGTATACTAGCGGAATCCTACGAGCAGTACTTC.

The genes are TRBV5-1 and TRBJ2-7, with D maybe TRBD2 (6 bases). Germline V lookup: CDR1 SGHRS, CDR2 YFSETQ. V was pared by 4 bases and J by 3 bases, with 11 bases between. This CDR3 comprises 13 residues. The CDR3 is CASSVGLNYEQYF. The CDR3 nucleotides are TGCGCCAGCAGCGTGGGACTCAACTACGAGCAGTACTTC.

This sequence joins TRBV7-9 and TRBJ2-5; 7 nucleotides match TRBD1. The CDR3 sequence is 18 residues long. V was pared by 10 bases and J by 4 bases, with 24 bases of the junction left unmatched. CDR1 is SEHNR and CDR2 is FQNEAQ in the germline V gene (reference sequence). The CDR3 loop is CATQPQTPTGIYVETQYF. CDR3 nucleotide sequence: TGTGCCACCCAACCCCAAACCCCGACAGGGATCTATGTAGAGACCCAGTACTTC.

This rearrangement joins TRBV14 to TRBJ2-7; D uncertain. This CDR3 region has 12 residues. Trimming took off 1 base at V and 3 bases at J, with 4 bases between the two ends. Per the germline V gene, CDR1 is SGHDN and CDR2 is FVKESK. CDR3 in DNA: TGTGCCAGCAGCCAAGTCCGCTACGAGCAGTACTTC. This sequence encodes CASSQVRYEQYF.

The CDR3 DNA follows: TGTGCCAGCAGCTTTGGGGAGAGGGGATGGCTAGCGGGAGAGGAGACCCAGTACTTC. This encodes CASSFGERGWLAGEETQYF. The genes are TRBV7-9 and TRBJ2-5; 10 bases are shared with TRBD2. There are 19 residues in the CDR3. Trimming took 3 bases from V and 5 from J; bases not matched to a gene: 18. Germline V CDR1 and CDR2: SEHNR, FQNEAQ (reference sequence).

V is TRBV30 and J is TRBJ2-3; 16 nucleotides line up with TRBD2. The CDR3 covers 19 residues. CDR1 is GTSNPN and CDR2 is SVGIG in the germline V gene (reference sequence). V shed 3 bases, J shed 6 bases, and the junction held 15 bases outside the gene matches. The DNA of the CDR3 is TGTGCCTGGAGCGATGGGACTAGCGGGAGGGCCATTGCATGGGATACGCAGTATTTT. This sequence encodes CAWSDGTSGRAIAWDTQYF.

Concerning this clone: One end of the junction fails to match germline, which may point to a read error. The chain links TRBV7-2 to TRBJ2-1; 7 positions agree with TRBD1. Germline-derived CDR1 and CDR2 are SGHTA and FQGNSA. The CDR3 covers 16 residues. The CDR3 loop reads CASRLVGGRGSDEQFF. The CDR3 DNA reads as TGTGCCAGCAGATTAGTAGGCGGCAGGGGGAGCGATGAGCAGTTCTTC.

This clone was counted only a few times. The rearrangement joins TRBV1 to TRBJ2-7; the table's D call TRBD2 went unverified against the DNA. TRBV1 is deemed a pseudogene. The CDR3 contains 15 residues. CDR3 DNA sequence: TGCACCAGCAGCCACCCCAAGCGGGAGCTCTACGAGCAGTACTTC. It is translated as CTSSHPKRELYEQYF.

The chain links TRBV14 to TRBJ2-1, with D perhaps matching TRBD2 (6 bases). Germline V gives CDR1 SGHDN, CDR2 FVKESK. Trimming removed 8 bases at V and 3 bases at J, with 17 bases between. CDR3 length: 15 residues. CDR3 sequence reads: CASDPGDGVYNEQFF. The DNA of the CDR3 is TGTGCCAGCGACCCGGGGGATGGGGTCTACAATGAGCAGTTCTTC.

The chain employs TRBV7-2 and TRBJ1-2, with 8 bases identical to TRBD1. The ends lost 4 bases at V and 5 bases at J; junction bases unmatched: 6. Germline CDR1 reads SGHTA; CDR2 reads FQGNSA. CDR3 length: 14 residues. The CDR3 loop is CASSSNRGVYGYTF. The DNA of the CDR3 is TGTGCCAGCAGCTCCAACAGGGGGGTGTATGGCTACACCTTC.

The V call is TRBV5-1, the J call TRBJ2-6; a weak D match, TRBD2 (7 bases). The ends were cut back, 0 bases at V and 5 bases at J, with 15 bases in the middle. Germline V gene data show CDR1 as SGHRS and CDR2 as YFSETQ. The CDR3 is 17 residues long. The CDR3 DNA reads as TGCGCCAGCAGCTTGGGTCGTCGGGGGGCGAGGGCCAACGTCCTGACTTTC. As protein: CASSLGRRGARANVLTF.

This chain joins TRBV7-2 and TRBJ2-1; the match to TRBD2 covers 12 bases. The germline CDR1 and CDR2 sequences are SGHTA and FQGNSA. Trimming removed 2 bases from V and 0 bases from J; junction bases left unmatched: 5. The CDR3 is made up of 18 amino acids. CDR3 nucleotide sequence: TGTGCCAGCAGCTTACGGACTAGCGGGATGGGCTCCTACAATGAGCAGTTCTTC. Translation: CASSLRTSGMGSYNEQFF.

In its sample, this clone was seen a few times. V and J are TRBV30 and TRBJ2-1; 8 bases match TRBD2. CDR3 size: 13 residues. Germline CDR1 reads GTSNPN; CDR2 reads SVGIG (reference sequence). The V gene end was trimmed by 2 bases and the J gene end by 6 bases; junction bases not matched to a gene: 3. CDR3 loop: CAWSWSGSNEQFF. The CDR3 DNA sequence: TGTGCCTGGAGTTGGAGCGGGAGCAATGAGCAGTTCTTC.

This chain uses TRBV19 with TRBJ1-2; the D is unclear. Trimming cost V 7 bases and J 8 bases, with 17 bases left between them. Per the germline V gene, CDR1 is LNHDA and CDR2 is SQIVND (reference sequence). The CDR3 runs 13 residues. The CDR3 loop reads CASTQKEGLGYTF. The CDR3 nucleotides are TGTGCCAGTACCCAAAAGGAGGGCTTGGGCTACACCTTC.

The chain joins TRBV29-1 to TRBJ2-3; D ambiguous. The V end was cut by 4 bases, the J end by 4 bases, with 15 bases between. The germline CDR1 and CDR2 sequences are SQVTM and ANQGSEA. The CDR3 is made up of 14 amino acids. CDR3 amino acids: CSVGLFGPPDTQYF. The CDR3 DNA sequence: TGCAGCGTTGGACTTTTTGGTCCCCCAGATACGCAGTATTTT.

The table lists this clone with a few counts. The rearrangement joins TRBV7-6 to TRBJ2-7; perhaps TRBD2 as D (5 bases). Germline V gene lookup returns CDR1 SGHVS and CDR2 FNYEAQ. Trimming left V 5 bases short and J 2 bases short, with 7 bases between. CDR3 length: 12 amino acids. CDR3 bases: TGTGCCAGCAGCCCGGGGACCTACGAGCAGTACTTC. It codes for CASSPGTYEQYF.

V is TRBV10-3 and J is TRBJ1-3, with 12 bases matching TRBD1. V lost 3 bases, J lost 2 bases, and 17 bases stayed unmatched. CDR3 length: 21 residues. Germline-derived CDR1 and CDR2 are ENHRY and SYGVKD. CDR3 amino acids: CAISDDKEGTGGGPPGNTIYF. For the CDR3, the DNA is TGTGCCATCAGTGACGATAAAGAGGGGACAGGGGGCGGCCCCCCTGGAAACACCATATATTTT.